A single sample gave rise to the 15 T cell receptor beta chains below, sequenced in a study of blood T cell repertoires in COVID-19 (dated by TCRdb to 2018 to 2020). Library creation used the immunoSEQ multiplex PCR assay. TCRdb obtained this table from immuneACCESS and retained in-frame rearrangements with V and J assigned. These tables miss some clones; where compared with another copy, unresolved V genes account for less than half of the shortfall, and the remainder is unexplained. The sample contains 160,000 or so clones, 75% to 80% of them found a single time. Approximately 15% of the sample goes to the ten largest clones. Sequenced sample: peripheral blood. These receptors were taken from a woman older than 75 with acute or convalescent COVID-19.

CDR3 nucleotides: TGTGCCAGCAGCCGGAGAGGGCGGTCTGAAGCTTTCTTT. This codes for CASSRRGRSEAFF. The rearrangement links TRBV7-8 to TRBJ1-1; no firm D call. The CDR3 runs to 13 residues. V dropped 5 bases and J dropped 6 bases, with 13 bases sitting between them. Looked up from germline, CDR1 is SGHVS and CDR2 is FQNEAQ.

V gene TRBV27 combines with J gene TRBJ1-2, with 9 bases matching TRBD1. J lost 4 bases, V lost 6 bases, and 6 bases had no gene match. This CDR3 is built from 14 residues. Per germline, CDR1 MNHEY and CDR2 SMNVEV (reference sequence). CDR3 residues: CASRPGQGIYGYTF. The CDR3 nucleotides are TGTGCCAGCAGGCCGGGACAGGGAATCTATGGCTACACCTTC.

The chain combines TRBV19 with TRBJ2-4, with a possible D match to TRBD2 (6 bases). V was trimmed by 3 bases and J by 4 bases, leaving 16 bases between them. The CDR3 runs 16 residues. Germline assignment: CDR1 LNHDA and CDR2 SQIVND (reference sequence). In DNA, the CDR3 is TGTGCCAGTAGTATTTCGGGTTTAGGGAGGAAAAACATTCAGTACTTC. This sequence encodes CASSISGLGRKNIQYF.

This sequence joins TRBV5-6 and TRBJ2-5, with a possible D match to TRBD1 (5 bases). This CDR3 region has 15 residues. Germline V gene lookup returns CDR1 SGHDT and CDR2 YYEEEE. The V and J ends lost 1 base and 4 bases respectively, with 14 bases between them. The CDR3, as DNA: TGTGCCAGCAGCTTGACCACAGGACGTAGAGAGACCCAGTACTTC. Amino acid sequence: CASSLTTGRRETQYF. The variable domain in full, with the rest retrieved from reference TRBV5-6 and TRBJ2-5, is DAGVTQSPTHLIKTRGQQVTLRCSPKSGHDTVSWYQQALGQGPQFIFQYYEEEERQRGNFPDRFSGHQFPNYSSELNVNALLLGDSALYLCASSLTTGRRETQYFGPGTRLLVL.

CDR3 amino acids: CASSSGQTQETQYF. CDR3 bases: TGCGCCAGCAGCTCGGGACAGACCCAAGAGACCCAGTACTTC. V is TRBV5-1 and J is TRBJ2-5; the match to TRBD1 covers 7 bases. V was pared by 3 bases and J by 1 base, with 3 bases of the junction left unmatched. The CDR3 extends over 14 amino acids. Germline V gene lookup returns CDR1 SGHRS and CDR2 YFSETQ.

CDR3 DNA: TGTGCCAGTAGCGTACTCCCCAGGGGCGGGGGCACTGAAGCTTTCTTT. Protein: CASSVLPRGGGTEAFF. The genes are TRBV19 and TRBJ1-1; the D gene is possibly TRBD1 (6 bases). CDR3 size: 16 residues. Germline V gene sequence: CDR1 LNHDA, CDR2 SQIVND (reference sequence). With 6 bases removed from V and 4 bases from J, the gap between germline ends came to 21 bases.

Here the CDR3 reads CASSSDRGSRNEQFF. The CDR3 DNA is TGTGCCAGTAGTTCGGACAGGGGAAGTAGGAATGAGCAGTTCTTC. The chain couples TRBV19 to TRBJ2-1; 9 nucleotides line up with TRBD1. This CDR3 contains 15 residues. V gave up 5 bases and J gave up 7 bases; unmatched junction bases: 9. Germline assignment: CDR1 LNHDA and CDR2 SQIVND (reference sequence).

V gene TRBV30 combines with J gene TRBJ2-1; no clear D gene. The CDR3 has 15 amino acids. CDR1 and CDR2 from the germline V gene are GTSNPN and SVGIG (reference sequence). Trimming took off 1 base at V and 12 bases at J, with 22 bases between the two ends. This chain's CDR3 is CAWSGVVLKERGQFF. The CDR3 DNA sequence: TGTGCCTGGAGTGGTGTAGTGCTCAAAGAGAGAGGGCAGTTCTTC.

The chain recombines TRBV19 with TRBJ1-1; 7 bases fit TRBD1. V trimming: 5 bases; J trimming: 2 bases; junction bases outside the gene matches: 5. The CDR3 length is 14 residues. CDR1 and CDR2 (germline): LNHDA, SQIVND (reference sequence). This CDR3 is CASSYGQDNTEAFF. The CDR3 DNA sequence: TGTGCCAGTAGTTATGGACAGGACAACACTGAAGCTTTCTTT.

The V and J genes are TRBV30 and TRBJ1-3, with D unclear. The CDR3 loop spans 16 amino acids. Germline CDR1 is GTSNPN and CDR2 is SVGIG (reference sequence). Trimming stripped 3 bases from V and 0 bases from J, with 15 bases between. The CDR3 protein is CAWRGTGASSGNTIYF. The CDR3 nucleotides read TGTGCCTGGAGGGGAACGGGAGCTAGCTCTGGAAACACCATATATTTT.

V gene TRBV2 combines with J gene TRBJ1-3; D unresolved. From germline, CDR1 is SNHLY and CDR2 FYNNEI. The CDR3 contains 10 residues. Trimming left V 6 bases short and J 6 bases short, with 3 bases between. The CDR3 coding sequence is TGTGCCAGCAGCTTAAACACCATATATTTT. It codes for CASSLNTIYF.

This clone was recorded only once. The J gene is TRBJ2-1, the V gene TRBV5-1; D might be TRBD2 (7 bases). Trimming pared 1 base from V and 8 bases from J, leaving 16 bases between. The CDR3 contains 15 residues. Germline lookup yields CDR1 SGHRS and CDR2 YFSETQ. The CDR3 bases are TGCGCCAGCAGCTTGAGTCTGGGGAGGGGGGATGAGCAGTTCTTC. As protein: CASSLSLGRGDEQFF.

This clone was recorded a few times. The chain links TRBV29-1 to TRBJ1-5, with D tentatively TRBD1 (5 bases). V was trimmed by 4 bases and J by 2 bases, leaving 9 bases between them. The germline V gene encodes CDR1 SQVTM and CDR2 ANQGSEA. The CDR3 runs to 13 residues. This CDR3 reads CSVVEGRNQPQHF. CDR3 in DNA: TGCAGCGTTGTGGAGGGGCGCAATCAGCCCCAGCATTTT.

The rearrangement links TRBV4-1 to TRBJ2-7; D is ambiguous. V was shortened by 1 base and J by 2 bases, with 15 bases between the two germline ends. Looked up from germline, CDR1 is MGHRA and CDR2 is YSYEKL. The CDR3 is 16 residues long. Here the CDR3 DNA reads TGCGCCAGCAGCCAAGGCTGGGCCCCCTCACCCTACGAGCAGTACTTC. Its translation: CASSQGWAPSPYEQYF.

Only one count was recorded for this clone. The V gene is TRBV2, the J gene TRBJ1-1; D is uncertain. Deletions cut 0 bases from V and 5 bases from J, with 13 bases between. CDR1 is SNHLY and CDR2 is FYNNEI in the germline V gene. The CDR3 length is 15 residues. In DNA, the CDR3 is TGTGCCAGCAGTGAAGCTCGGGGAGGGAGGACTGAAGCTTTCTTT. Its translation is CASSEARGGRTEAFF.